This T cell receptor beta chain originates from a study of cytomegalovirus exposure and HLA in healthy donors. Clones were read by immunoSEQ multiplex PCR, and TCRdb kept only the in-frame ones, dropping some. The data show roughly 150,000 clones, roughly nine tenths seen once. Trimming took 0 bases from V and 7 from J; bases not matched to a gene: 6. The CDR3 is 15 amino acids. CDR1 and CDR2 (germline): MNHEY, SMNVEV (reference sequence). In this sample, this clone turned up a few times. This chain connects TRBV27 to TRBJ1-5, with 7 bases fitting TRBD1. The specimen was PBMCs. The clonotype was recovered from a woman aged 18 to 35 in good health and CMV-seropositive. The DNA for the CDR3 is TGTGCCAGCAGTTTATCGACAGGGTATCTGCAGCCCCAGCATTTT. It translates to CASSLSTGYLQPQHF.